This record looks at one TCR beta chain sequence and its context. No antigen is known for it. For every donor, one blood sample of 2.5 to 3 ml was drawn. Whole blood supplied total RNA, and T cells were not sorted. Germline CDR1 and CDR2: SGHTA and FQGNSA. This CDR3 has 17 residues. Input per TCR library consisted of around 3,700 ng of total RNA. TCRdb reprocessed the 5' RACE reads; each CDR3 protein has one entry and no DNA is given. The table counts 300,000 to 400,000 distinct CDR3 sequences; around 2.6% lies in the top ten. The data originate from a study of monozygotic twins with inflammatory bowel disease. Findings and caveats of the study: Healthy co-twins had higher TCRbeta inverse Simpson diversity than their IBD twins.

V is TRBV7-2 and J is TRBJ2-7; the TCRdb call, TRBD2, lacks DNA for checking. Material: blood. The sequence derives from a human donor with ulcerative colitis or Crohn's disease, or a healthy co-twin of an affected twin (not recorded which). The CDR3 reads CASSLWGRGSGSYEQYF.